This T cell receptor (beta chain) was identified during a study of beta chain features in type 1 diabetes. The study's findings and limits: It was not settled here whether HLA type affects TCRB rearrangement. The study found moderately but significantly shorter TCRB CDR3s in all four CD4+ subsets of Type 1 diabetes patients.

V dropped 6 bases and J dropped 3 bases, with 11 bases sitting between them. Germline V gives CDR1 SNHLY, CDR2 FYNNEI. The CDR3 loop spans 13 amino acids. This clone occurred a few times. The antigen remains unidentified. The entirety of the isolated RNA underwent reverse transcription, so expressed TCRB transcripts were sequenced. The data were produced by immunoSEQ multiplex PCR, yet TCRdb's version contains in-frame clones alone and is incomplete. The sample lists some 200,000 clones, roughly 17% occurring once. The clonotype originates from a man aged 25 to 40 with type 1 diabetes. Sequences were obtained from naive CD4+ T cells from blood. V is TRBV2 and J is TRBJ1-2; D perhaps matches TRBD1 (5 bases). CDR3 sequence reads: CASRGGDDYGYTF. For the CDR3, the DNA is TGTGCCAGCAGAGGAGGGGACGACTATGGCTACACCTTC.